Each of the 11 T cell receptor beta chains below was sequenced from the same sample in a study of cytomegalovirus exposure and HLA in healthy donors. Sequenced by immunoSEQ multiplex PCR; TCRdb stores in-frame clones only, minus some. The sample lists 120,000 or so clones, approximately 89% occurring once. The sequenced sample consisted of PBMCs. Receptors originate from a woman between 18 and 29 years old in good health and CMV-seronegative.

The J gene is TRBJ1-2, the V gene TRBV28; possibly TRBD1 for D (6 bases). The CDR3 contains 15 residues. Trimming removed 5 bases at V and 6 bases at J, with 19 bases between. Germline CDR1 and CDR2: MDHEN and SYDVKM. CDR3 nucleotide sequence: TGTGCCAGCAGTCCGAACCCGGACAGCTCAAATGGCTACACCTTC. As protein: CASSPNPDSSNGYTF.

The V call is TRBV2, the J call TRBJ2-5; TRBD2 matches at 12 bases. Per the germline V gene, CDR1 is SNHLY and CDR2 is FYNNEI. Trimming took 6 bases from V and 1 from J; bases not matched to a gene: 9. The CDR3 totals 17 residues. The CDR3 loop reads CASRDSPGLAGQETQYF. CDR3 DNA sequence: TGTGCCAGCAGGGATTCCCCGGGACTAGCGGGCCAAGAGACCCAGTACTTC.

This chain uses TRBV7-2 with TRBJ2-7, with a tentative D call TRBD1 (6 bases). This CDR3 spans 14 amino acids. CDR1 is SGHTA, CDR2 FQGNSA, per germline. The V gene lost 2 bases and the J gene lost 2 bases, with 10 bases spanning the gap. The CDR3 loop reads CASSLFSGAYEQYF. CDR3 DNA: TGTGCCAGCAGCTTATTTTCAGGGGCCTACGAGCAGTACTTC.

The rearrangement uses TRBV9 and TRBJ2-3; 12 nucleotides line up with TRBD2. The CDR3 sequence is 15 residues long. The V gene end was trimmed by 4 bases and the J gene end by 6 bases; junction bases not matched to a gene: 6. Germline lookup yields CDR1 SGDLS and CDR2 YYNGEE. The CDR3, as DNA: TGTGCCAGCAGCCTACTAGCGGGGGGTGGGGATACGCAGTATTTT. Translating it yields CASSLLAGGGDTQYF. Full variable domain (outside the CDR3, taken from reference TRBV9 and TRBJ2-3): DSGVTQTPKHLITATGQRVTLRCSPRSGDLSVYWYQQSLDQGLQFLIQYYNGEERAKGNILERFSAQQFPDLHSELNLSSLELGDSALYFCASSLLAGGGDTQYFGPGTRLTVL.

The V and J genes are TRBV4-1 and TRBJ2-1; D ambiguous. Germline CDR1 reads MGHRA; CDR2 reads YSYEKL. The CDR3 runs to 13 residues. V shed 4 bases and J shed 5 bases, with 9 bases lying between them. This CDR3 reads CASSPRHDNEQFF. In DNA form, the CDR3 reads TGCGCCAGCAGCCCGAGACACGACAATGAGCAGTTCTTC.

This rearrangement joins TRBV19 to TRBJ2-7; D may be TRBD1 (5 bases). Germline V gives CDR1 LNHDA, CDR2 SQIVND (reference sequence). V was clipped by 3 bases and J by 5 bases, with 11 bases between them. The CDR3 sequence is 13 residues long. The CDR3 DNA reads TGTGCCAGTAGTATGGACAATAGGGACGAGCAGTACTTC. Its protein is CASSMDNRDEQYF.

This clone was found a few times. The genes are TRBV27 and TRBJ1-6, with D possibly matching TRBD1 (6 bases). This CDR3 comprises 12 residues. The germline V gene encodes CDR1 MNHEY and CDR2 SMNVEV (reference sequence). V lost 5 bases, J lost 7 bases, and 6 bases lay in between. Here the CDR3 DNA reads TGTGCCAGCAGTGACAGGAATTCACCCCTCCACTTT. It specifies CASSDRNSPLHF.

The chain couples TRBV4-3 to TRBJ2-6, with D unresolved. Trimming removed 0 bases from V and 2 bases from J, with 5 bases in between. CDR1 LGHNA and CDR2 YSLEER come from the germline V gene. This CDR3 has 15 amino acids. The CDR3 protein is CASSQDLAGANVLTF. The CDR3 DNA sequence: TGCGCCAGCAGCCAAGATCTAGCTGGGGCCAACGTCCTGACTTTC.

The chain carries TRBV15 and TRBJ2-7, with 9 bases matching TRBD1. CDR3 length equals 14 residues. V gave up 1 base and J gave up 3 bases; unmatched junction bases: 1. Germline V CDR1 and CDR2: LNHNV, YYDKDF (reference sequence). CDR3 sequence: CATSRGTGDYEQYF. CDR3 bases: TGTGCCACCAGCAGAGGGACAGGGGACTACGAGCAGTACTTC. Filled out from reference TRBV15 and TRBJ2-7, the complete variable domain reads DAMVIQNPRYQVTQFGKPVTLSCSQTLNHNVMYWYQQKSSQAPKLLFHYYDKDFNNEADTPDNFQSRRPNTSFCFLDIRSPGLGDTAMYLCATSRGTGDYEQYFGPGTRLTVT.

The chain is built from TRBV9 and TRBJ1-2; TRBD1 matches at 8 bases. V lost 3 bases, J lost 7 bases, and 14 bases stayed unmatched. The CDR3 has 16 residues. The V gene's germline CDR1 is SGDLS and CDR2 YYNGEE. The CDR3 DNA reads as TGTGCCAGCAGCGCCGAGGCCCAGGGGGCAGTTGGTGGCTACACCTTC. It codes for CASSAEAQGAVGGYTF.

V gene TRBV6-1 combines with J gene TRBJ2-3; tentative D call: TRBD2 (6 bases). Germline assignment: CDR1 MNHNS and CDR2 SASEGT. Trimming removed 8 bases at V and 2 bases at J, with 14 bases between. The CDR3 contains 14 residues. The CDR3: CASLIADFTDTQYF. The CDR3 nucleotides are TGTGCCAGCTTGATAGCGGATTTCACAGATACGCAGTATTTT.